The 17 T cell receptor beta chains below were found in one sample sequenced in a study of blood T cell repertoires in COVID-19. This table comes from immunoSEQ multiplex PCR, and its TCRdb copy is limited to in-frame clones, with some not included. The sample contains about 100,000 clones, roughly 90% of which appear only once. Material for sequencing was peripheral blood. The receptors here all came from a human donor with COVID-19, enrolled during active disease. The donor label of this sample is uncertain.

This chain joins TRBV4-1 and TRBJ1-1, with a weak D call TRBD1 (5 bases). Germline V lookup: CDR1 MGHRA, CDR2 YSYEKL. V dropped 5 bases and J dropped 0 bases, with 22 bases sitting between them. There are 18 residues in the CDR3. The CDR3 region has the DNA TGCGCCAGCAGCACCCCGTTCGGGGGAGAGAGGGTGAACACTGAAGCTTTCTTT. Residues: CASSTPFGGERVNTEAFF.

The sample holds one count of this clone. The CDR3 here is CASSVGTVPTYEQYF. The CDR3 DNA is TGTGCCAGCAGCGTAGGGACAGTTCCAACCTACGAGCAGTACTTC. The chain is built from TRBV9 and TRBJ2-7, with D possibly being TRBD1 (6 bases). V shed 0 bases and J shed 2 bases, with 12 bases lying between them. This CDR3 has 15 residues. CDR1 is SGDLS and CDR2 is YYNGEE in the germline V gene.

The gene calls are TRBV10-1 and TRBJ2-1; 11 positions match TRBD1. Trimming took 8 bases from V and 8 from J; bases not matched to a gene: 5. In germline, CDR1 is WNHNN, CDR2 SYGVQD (reference sequence). The CDR3 totals 13 residues. CDR3 amino acids: CASGRTGGDEQFF. In DNA form, the CDR3 reads TGCGCCAGCGGTAGGACAGGGGGCGATGAGCAGTTCTTC.

V usage is TRBV5-1 and J usage is TRBJ2-1; TRBD1 matches at 7 bases. This CDR3 has 14 amino acids. The ends lost 0 bases at V and 8 bases at J; junction bases unmatched: 5. Per germline, CDR1 SGHRS and CDR2 YFSETQ. CDR3 DNA sequence: TGCGCCAGCAGCTTGGTTCAGGGGGACGATGAGCAGTTCTTC. Protein product: CASSLVQGDDEQFF.

The chain recombines TRBV5-1 with TRBJ1-3, with 8 bases aligning to TRBD1. With 2 bases clipped from V and 6 bases from J, the junction kept 4 bases outside the gene matches. CDR1 and CDR2 from the germline V gene are SGHRS and YFSETQ. The CDR3 contains 14 residues. Here the CDR3 reads CASSFGQGENTIYF. The CDR3 DNA reads as TGCGCCAGCAGCTTCGGACAGGGTGAAAACACCATATATTTT.

The rearrangement uses TRBV19 and TRBJ2-7, with TRBD2 identical over 7 bases. V shed 1 base and J 2 bases; nucleotides not matched to a gene: 14. Per germline, CDR1 LNHDA and CDR2 SQIVND (reference sequence). CDR3 length: 18 residues. The CDR3 DNA sequence: TGTGCCAGTAGTATAGCGGCCCAGGGACTAACGGAGACCTACGAGCAGTACTTC. Protein sequence: CASSIAAQGLTETYEQYF.

V gene TRBV6-2 or TRBV6-3 combines with J gene TRBJ1-2; D is unresolved. The germline V and J ends were trimmed by 5 bases and 5 bases, with 9 bases remaining between them. This CDR3 region has 12 residues. Germline lookup yields CDR1 MNHEY and CDR2 SVGEGT. Here the CDR3 DNA reads TGTGCCAGCAGTATGCAAGAGTATGGCTACACCTTC. Protein: CASSMQEYGYTF.

CDR3 sequence (DNA): TGTGCCAGCAGAGGCAGGCTAGCGGAGCCCGCTGAGCAGTACTTC. Its protein is CASRGRLAEPAEQYF. The V gene is TRBV2, the J gene TRBJ2-7, with TRBD2 identical over 7 bases. The CDR3 is 15 amino acids. Germline loops: CDR1 SNHLY, CDR2 FYNNEI. The J segment lost 7 bases and the V segment lost 6 bases, leaving 15 bases of the junction unmatched.

The chain combines TRBV25-1 with TRBJ2-7, with 7 bases aligning to TRBD1. This CDR3 is built from 16 residues. V lost 4 bases, J lost 7 bases, and 16 bases stayed unmatched. CDR1 is MGHDK, CDR2 SYGVNS, per germline. CDR3 region: CASSAPLGTVVTEQYF. The CDR3 nucleotides are TGTGCCAGCAGTGCCCCCCTAGGGACAGTCGTAACGGAGCAGTACTTC.

This clone was counted only a few times. The chain combines TRBV10-2 with TRBJ1-5; 7 bases are shared with TRBD1. The CDR3 spans 14 residues. CDR1 and CDR2 from the germline V gene are WSHSY and SAAADI. After removal of 3 bases from V and 6 bases from J, the junction contained 5 bases not matched to a gene. CDR3 coding DNA: TGCGCCAGCAGTGACGACAGGGCGGGTCAGCCCCAGCATTTT. Translated: CASSDDRAGQPQHF.

This clone occurred a few times. The chain couples TRBV25-1 to TRBJ2-1; 8 positions agree with TRBD1. CDR3 length: 16 amino acids. V lost 5 bases and J lost 9; bases outside the gene matches: 15. Germline V CDR1 and CDR2: MGHDK, SYGVNS. The CDR3 loop reads CASSYPRGLGAREQFF. In DNA form, the CDR3 reads TGTGCCAGCAGTTACCCCAGGGGGCTTGGGGCACGTGAGCAGTTCTTC.

The J gene is TRBJ1-1, the V gene TRBV4-1; D unclear. Germline loops: CDR1 MGHRA, CDR2 YSYEKL. V was clipped by 1 base and J by 4 bases, with 10 bases between them. This CDR3 is 14 amino acids long. CDR3: CASSQAREGTEAFF. CDR3 nucleotides: TGCGCCAGCAGCCAAGCAAGGGAGGGCACTGAAGCTTTCTTT.

The CDR3 sequence: CSVEGWGDNEKLFF. The CDR3 region has the DNA TGCAGCGTTGAAGGATGGGGGGATAATGAAAAACTGTTTTTT. The chain employs TRBV29-1 and TRBJ1-4, with a tentative D call TRBD1 (5 bases). CDR1 is SQVTM and CDR2 is ANQGSEA in the germline V gene. The V and J ends lost 1 base and 4 bases respectively, with 10 bases between them. The CDR3 has 14 amino acids.

The V gene is TRBV2, the J gene TRBJ1-3; 7 nucleotides line up with TRBD1. CDR1 is SNHLY and CDR2 is FYNNEI in the germline V gene. There are 14 residues in the CDR3. Trimming took 6 bases from V and 5 from J; bases not matched to a gene: 7. The CDR3 loop reads CASRETGLRNTIYF. The CDR3 coding sequence is TGTGCCAGCAGAGAGACAGGGTTAAGAAACACCATATATTTT.

This clone was found a few times. This rearrangement joins TRBV2 to TRBJ1-2; no definite D call. From germline, CDR1 is SNHLY and CDR2 FYNNEI. V lost 7 bases, J lost 3 bases, and 15 bases lay in between. The CDR3 spans 14 residues. CDR3 region: CASIFSGNDYGYTF. The CDR3 region has the DNA TGTGCCAGCATCTTTTCCGGGAATGACTATGGCTACACCTTC.

The chain couples TRBV6-2 or TRBV6-3 to TRBJ2-1, with TRBD2 identical over 12 bases. The junction had 11 bases not matched to a gene; V was cut back by 6 bases and J by 8 bases. Germline loops: CDR1 MNHEY, CDR2 SVGEGT. The CDR3 runs to 16 residues. CDR3 DNA: TGTGCCAGCAGACCTCGACTAGCGGGGGAGGGCTATGAGCAGTTCTTC. Translation: CASRPRLAGEGYEQFF.

As concerns this clone: The identical CDR3 is also encoded by other nucleotide sequences in the sample. The chain has TRBV19 and TRBJ2-1, with 13 bases matching TRBD2. CDR3 length: 18 amino acids. V trimming: 1 base; J trimming: 0 bases; junction bases outside the gene matches: 3. The germline V gene has CDR1 LNHDA and CDR2 SQIVND (reference sequence). The CDR3 loop is CASSIGLAGGSSYNEQFF. The CDR3 DNA is TGTGCCAGTAGTATAGGACTAGCGGGAGGAAGCTCCTACAATGAGCAGTTCTTC.